One sample yielded the 27 T cell receptor beta chains listed below, sequenced in a study of T cells in tuberculosis. Produced via immunoSEQ multiplex PCR; TCRdb's table is partial and in-frame only. Here the sample spans tens of thousands of clones, roughly 93% being singletons. Sequenced sample: PBMCs. The receptors derive from a donor aged 10 to 29 with latent tuberculosis or without tuberculosis infection. Some clones in this sample may be carry-over from other donors' samples.

This sequence joins TRBV7-2 and TRBJ2-1; TRBD2 matches at 12 bases. V trimming: 3 bases; J trimming: 7 bases; junction bases outside the gene matches: 4. Germline V CDR1 and CDR2: SGHTA, FQGNSA. The CDR3 contains 15 residues. The CDR3 sequence is CASSLASGGANEQFF. In nucleotides, the CDR3 is TGTGCCAGCAGCTTGGCTAGCGGGGGGGCTAATGAGCAGTTCTTC.

The V and J genes are TRBV11-2 and TRBJ2-1; D gene ambiguous. In germline, CDR1 is SGHAT, CDR2 FQNNGV. This CDR3 has 15 amino acids. With 2 bases removed from V and 6 bases from J, the gap between germline ends came to 14 bases. As DNA, the CDR3 is TGTGCCAGCAGCTTAAGGATAGCCGATCCCAATGAGCAGTTCTTC. Translation: CASSLRIADPNEQFF.

The chain carries TRBV4-1 and TRBJ2-7; 8 nucleotides line up with TRBD1. In germline, CDR1 is MGHRA, CDR2 YSYEKL. The J segment lost 3 bases and the V segment lost 5 bases, leaving 9 bases of the junction unmatched. The CDR3 runs 15 residues. The DNA of the CDR3 is TGCGCCAGCAGCTTGACCGGGACAGGAATCTACGAGCAGTACTTC. Encoded protein: CASSLTGTGIYEQYF.

The chain links TRBV2 to TRBJ1-4; TRBD1 is a possible D gene (6 bases). V was shortened by 7 bases and J by 5 bases, with 17 bases between the two germline ends. Germline V gives CDR1 SNHLY, CDR2 FYNNEI. The CDR3 totals 15 residues. The CDR3 is CASTVLLGGNEKLFF. The CDR3 DNA sequence: TGTGCCAGCACGGTACTCCTAGGGGGAAATGAAAAACTGTTTTTT.

This chain links TRBV4-3 with TRBJ1-1; 8 bases agree with TRBD1. Germline V lookup: CDR1 LGHNA, CDR2 YSLEER. With 0 bases clipped from V and 4 bases from J, the junction kept 13 bases outside the gene matches. The CDR3 length is 18 residues. The DNA for the CDR3 is TGCGCCAGCAGCCAAGATTTCTACTCGGACAGGGCGATCACTGAAGCTTTCTTT. This codes for CASSQDFYSDRAITEAFF.

The chain carries TRBV7-2 and TRBJ2-2, with a possible D match to TRBD1 (6 bases). Germline lookup yields CDR1 SGHTA and CDR2 FQGNSA. Between the trimmed V and J ends, which lost 5 bases and 2 bases, there was a span of 18 bases. The CDR3 totals 17 residues. CDR3 in amino acids: CASSLSFGQSNTGELFF. In nucleotides, the CDR3 is TGTGCCAGCAGCCTTAGCTTCGGACAGTCTAACACCGGGGAGCTGTTTTTT. The full variable domain, in which reference TRBV7-2 and TRBJ2-2 provide the parts outside the CDR3, is GAGVSQSPSNKVTEKGKDVELRCDPISGHTALYWYRQSLGQGLEFLIYFQGNSAPDKSGLPSDRFSAERTGGSVSTLTIQRTQQEDSAVYLCASSLSFGQSNTGELFFGEGSRLTVL.

This chain uses TRBV12-5 with TRBJ1-3; 10 bases match TRBD1. Germline-derived CDR1 and CDR2 are LGHNT and FRNRAP. V lost 6 bases, J lost 0 bases, and 20 bases stayed unmatched. The length of the CDR3 is 21 residues. In nucleotides, the CDR3 is TGTGCTAGTGGGGCGGGTCCTCGGGACAGGGGTTATCGGAGCTCTGGAAACACCATATATTTT. It encodes CASGAGPRDRGYRSSGNTIYF.

The chain combines TRBV28 with TRBJ1-6; 9 bases fit TRBD1. Germline V gives CDR1 MDHEN, CDR2 SYDVKM. After removal of 5 bases from V and 7 bases from J, the junction contained 3 bases not matched to a gene. This CDR3 comprises 14 residues. This CDR3 reads CASSAGQGNSPLHF. As DNA, the CDR3 is TGTGCCAGCAGTGCCGGACAGGGGAATTCACCCCTCCACTTT.

The chain is built from TRBV4-1 and TRBJ1-4; D is perhaps TRBD1 (6 bases). The CDR3 length is 19 residues. The germline V gene encodes CDR1 MGHRA and CDR2 YSYEKL. The V end was cut by 0 bases, the J end by 5 bases, with 22 bases between. CDR3 in amino acids: CASSQDPERGILHNEKLFF. In DNA form, the CDR3 reads TGCGCCAGCAGCCAAGATCCGGAGAGGGGGATCCTTCACAATGAAAAACTGTTTTTT.

This chain links TRBV10-3 with TRBJ1-1, with 8 bases lining up with TRBD1. The CDR3 sequence is 13 residues long. The V and J ends lost 5 bases and 3 bases, in that order; junction bases with no gene match: 2. The V gene's germline CDR1 is ENHRY and CDR2 SYGVKD. CDR3 nucleotide sequence: TGTGCCATCAGTAAGACAGGGGACACTGAAGCTTTCTTT. Translating it yields CAISKTGDTEAFF.

The chain employs TRBV5-1 and TRBJ1-1; a weak D match, TRBD1 (5 bases). The CDR3 extends over 14 amino acids. The germline V gene has CDR1 SGHRS and CDR2 YFSETQ. The V end lost 1 base, the J end lost 3 bases, and 10 bases lay between the germline ends. CDR3 nucleotide sequence: TGCGCCAGCAGCTTGTCCCGCAGGGACACTGAAGCTTTCTTT. It specifies CASSLSRRDTEAFF.

V is TRBV5-1 and J is TRBJ2-1; 8 positions match TRBD2. This CDR3 has 15 residues. J gave up 3 bases and V 0 bases, and 2 bases lay outside the gene matches. Per germline, CDR1 SGHRS and CDR2 YFSETQ. The CDR3 sequence: CASSLVGGGYNEQFF. DNA for the CDR3: TGCGCCAGCAGCTTGGTCGGGGGGGGCTACAATGAGCAGTTCTTC.

CDR3 coding DNA: TGTGCCAGCAGTTCGCAGACAGGGCTCTATGGCTACACCTTC. Its translation is CASSSQTGLYGYTF. V is TRBV6-6 and J is TRBJ1-2; 7 nucleotides line up with TRBD1. The germline CDR1 and CDR2 sequences are MNHNY and SVGAGI (reference sequence). V lost 4 bases, J lost 4 bases, and 6 bases stayed unmatched. The CDR3 loop spans 14 amino acids.

This rearrangement joins TRBV4-3 to TRBJ1-5; 7 bases match TRBD1. The V gene end was trimmed by 4 bases and the J gene end by 7 bases; junction bases not matched to a gene: 7. The CDR3 runs to 14 residues. Germline V gene sequence: CDR1 LGHNA, CDR2 YSLEER. CDR3 in amino acids: CASSPFSGGQPQHF. The CDR3 DNA follows: TGCGCCAGCAGCCCTTTTTCAGGGGGACAGCCCCAGCATTTT.

In this sample, this clone turned up a few times. This sequence joins TRBV7-2 and TRBJ1-6; D remains unclear. V lost 5 bases, J lost 10 bases, and 15 bases lay in between. Germline CDR1 is SGHTA and CDR2 is FQGNSA. The CDR3 has 14 residues. The CDR3 loop is CASSPQTLSSPLHF. The CDR3 DNA sequence: TGTGCCAGCAGCCCTCAGACACTCAGCTCACCCCTCCACTTT.

The V and J genes are TRBV19 and TRBJ1-2, with unresolved D. Looked up from germline, CDR1 is LNHDA and CDR2 is SQIVND (reference sequence). The CDR3 totals 12 residues. V gave up 7 bases and J gave up 3 bases, with 9 bases separating them. The CDR3 DNA follows: TGTGCCAGTACGTCCCTAGACTATGGCTACACCTTC. Protein product: CASTSLDYGYTF.

The gene calls are TRBV5-1 and TRBJ1-2; D uncertain. V lost 4 bases and J 0 bases, leaving 10 bases between the germline ends. CDR1 is SGHRS, CDR2 YFSETQ, per germline. CDR3 length: 14 residues. CDR3 protein: CASSPTTTNYGYTF. The CDR3 nucleotides read TGCGCCAGCAGCCCGACGACAACTAACTATGGCTACACCTTC.

The V gene is TRBV12-5, the J gene TRBJ2-7; 8 bases are a match to TRBD1. The CDR3 runs 16 residues. Looked up from germline, CDR1 is LGHNT and CDR2 is FRNRAP. V was clipped by 3 bases and J by 1 base; unmatched bases: 8. For the CDR3, the DNA is TGTGCTAGTGGTTTAAACGACAGGGGCCCATCCTACGAGCAGTACTTC. Protein: CASGLNDRGPSYEQYF.

The chain carries TRBV7-2 and TRBJ1-1; D is uncertain. Between the trimmed V and J ends, which lost 1 base and 0 bases, there was a span of 9 bases. Germline lookup yields CDR1 SGHTA and CDR2 FQGNSA. The CDR3 covers 15 residues. The CDR3 is CASSLGPGMNTEAFF. The CDR3 nucleotides read TGTGCCAGCAGCTTAGGTCCAGGCATGAACACTGAAGCTTTCTTT.

The V and J genes are TRBV11-3 and TRBJ2-7, with 7 bases aligning to TRBD1. The CDR3 length is 14 residues. CDR1 and CDR2 from the germline V gene are SGHNT and YENEEA. V was clipped by 3 bases and J by 1 base; unmatched bases: 3. For the CDR3, the DNA is TGTGCCAGCAGCTTGTACAGGGGATCCTACGAGCAGTACTTC. Translating it yields CASSLYRGSYEQYF.

The chain is built from TRBV5-6 and TRBJ2-1; possible D gene TRBD1, 5 bases. This CDR3 comprises 14 residues. The germline CDR1 and CDR2 sequences are SGHDT and YYEEEE. The V gene lost 0 bases and the J gene lost 2 bases, with 6 bases spanning the gap. The DNA for the CDR3 is TGTGCCAGCAGCTTGGCAGGGCCCTACAATGAGCAGTTCTTC. Translation: CASSLAGPYNEQFF.

The chain uses TRBV4-2 and TRBJ2-5, with 7 positions matching TRBD2. There are 14 residues in the CDR3. Germline V gene lookup returns CDR1 LGHNA and CDR2 YNFKEQ. V shed 0 bases, J shed 4 bases, and the junction held 2 bases outside the gene matches. The CDR3 sequence: CASSQDSGLETQYF. The CDR3 nucleotides are TGTGCCAGCAGCCAAGATAGCGGGCTAGAGACCCAGTACTTC.

The CDR3 nucleotides read TGCAGTGCTAGAGATCAAACAGAAGCTTTCTTT. The encoded protein is CSARDQTEAFF. This chain links TRBV20-1 with TRBJ1-1, with D unresolved. The V end was cut by 0 bases, the J end by 8 bases, with 7 bases between. CDR3 length: 11 residues. Per germline, CDR1 DFQATT and CDR2 SNEGSKA (reference sequence).

The chain combines TRBV7-2 with TRBJ1-4; D possibly corresponds to TRBD1 (5 bases). Trimming stripped 1 base from V and 5 bases from J, with 8 bases between. The germline V gene has CDR1 SGHTA and CDR2 FQGNSA. The CDR3 has 14 amino acids. Here the CDR3 reads CASSLGGVNEKLFF. CDR3 in DNA: TGTGCCAGCAGCTTAGGGGGGGTGAATGAAAAACTGTTTTTT.

The V and J genes are TRBV18 and TRBJ2-7; TRBD1 aligns across 8 bases. V was pared by 4 bases and J by 1 base, with 0 bases of the junction left unmatched. Germline CDR1 and CDR2: KGHSH and LQKENI. There are 13 residues in the CDR3. CDR3 sequence (DNA): TGTGCCAGCTCACGGACAGGGTCCTACGAGCAGTACTTC. Translating it yields CASSRTGSYEQYF.

The V and J genes are TRBV2 and TRBJ1-4, with D possibly matching TRBD1 (5 bases). Between the trimmed V and J ends, which lost 4 bases and 2 bases, there was a span of 14 bases. This CDR3 has 16 residues. The germline CDR1 and CDR2 sequences are SNHLY and FYNNEI. The CDR3 DNA reads TGTGCCAGCAGTGCCGGGGGGTGGGCCACTAATGAAAAACTGTTTTTT. It is translated as CASSAGGWATNEKLFF.

The V and J genes are TRBV10-3 and TRBJ1-2, with 7 bases lining up with TRBD1. J was trimmed by 3 bases and V by 3 bases; bases with no gene match: 4. This CDR3 contains 14 residues. Germline V CDR1 and CDR2: ENHRY, SYGVKD. CDR3 residues: CAISDPDRYYGYTF. The CDR3 nucleotides read TGTGCCATCAGTGACCCGGACAGGTACTATGGCTACACCTTC.